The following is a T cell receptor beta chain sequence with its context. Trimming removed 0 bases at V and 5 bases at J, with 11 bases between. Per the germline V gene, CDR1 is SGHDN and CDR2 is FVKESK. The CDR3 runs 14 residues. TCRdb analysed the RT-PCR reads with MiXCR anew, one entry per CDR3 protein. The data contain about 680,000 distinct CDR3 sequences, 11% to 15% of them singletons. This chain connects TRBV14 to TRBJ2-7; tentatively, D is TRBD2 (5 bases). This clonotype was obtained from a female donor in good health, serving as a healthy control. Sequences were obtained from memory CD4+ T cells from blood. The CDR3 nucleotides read TGTGCCAGCAGCCAAGATCTTTCGAGGGACGAGCAGTACTTC. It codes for CASSQDLSRDEQYF.